The source of this T cell receptor (beta chain) is a study of blood T cell repertoires in COVID-19. The table came from immunoSEQ multiplex PCR; TCRdb's copy has only in-frame clones and leaves some out. Of 350,000 to 400,000 clones detected, around 87% appear once; the ten largest clones hold over 0.9%. This clone was seen only once. The source of this sequence is a woman in her 30s with acute COVID-19. The sequenced sample consisted of PBMCs or T cells enriched from blood (not recorded which).

The CDR3 here is CSVESSNEQFF. As DNA, the CDR3 is TGCAGCGTTGAATCTAGCAATGAGCAGTTCTTC. V gene TRBV29-1 combines with J gene TRBJ2-1; D unresolved. The V end lost 2 bases, the J end lost 6 bases, and 5 bases lay between the germline ends. Germline CDR1 is SQVTM and CDR2 is ANQGSEA. CDR3 length: 11 residues.